This is a list of T cell receptor beta chains from one sample in a study of shared clonotypes between healthy human individuals. Profiling relied on immunoSEQ multiplex PCR, and the TCRdb table lists in-frame clones only, not all of them. The sample holds about 460,000 clones; approximately 77% are singletons and the top ten take around 13%. Sequenced material: PBMCs. These TCRs come from a woman aged 40 to 50 in good health. Some clones in this sample may be carry-over from other donors' samples. CDR3s include the opening cysteine and the closing phenylalanine or tryptophan. The D gene is left open where the match is weak. Clone size is stated in some rows and not others, as once, few, many or a class when expanded.

d_call,v_call,j_call,clone_size,cdr3_aa,cdr3_nt
.,TRBV5-1,TRBJ2-7,.,CASSLVQGGHEQYF,TGCGCCAGCAGCTTGGTTCAGGGGGGCCACGAGCAGTACTTC
.,TRBV19,TRBJ1-1,many,CASSFSGHPNTEAFF,TGTGCCAGTAGTTTCTCGGGACATCCGAACACTGAAGCTTTCTTT
.,TRBV5-1,TRBJ1-2,.,CASSSSTGIYGYTF,TGCGCCAGCAGTAGTTCAACAGGGATCTATGGCTACACCTTC
TRBD1,TRBV27,TRBJ2-5,.,CARPEPGTGVETQYF,TGTGCCAGACCCGAGCCCGGGACAGGGGTAGAGACCCAGTACTTC
.,TRBV18,TRBJ1-1,.,CASSPNLGDTEAFF,TGTGCCAGCTCACCGAATTTAGGGGACACTGAAGCTTTCTTT
TRBD1,TRBV19,TRBJ2-6,.,CASSDRGTFGANVLTF,TGTGCCAGTAGTGACAGGGGAACCTTCGGGGCCAACGTCCTGACTTTC
.,TRBV7-5,TRBJ2-3,.,CASSLGVAHTDTQYF,TGTGCCAGCAGCTTAGGGGTAGCGCACACAGATACGCAGTATTTT
.,TRBV7-2,TRBJ1-1,.,CASSLAGGSNTEAFF,TGTGCCAGCAGCTTAGCGGGGGGATCTAACACTGAAGCTTTCTTT
.,TRBV6-4,TRBJ1-2,once,CASSPGPRANYGYTF,TGTGCCAGCAGCCCGGGACCGCGAGCTAACTATGGCTACACCTTC
TRBD1,TRBV5-4,TRBJ2-7,.,CASSLDRGYEQYF,TGTGCCAGCAGCTTAGACAGGGGCTACGAGCAGTACTTC
.,TRBV7-2,TRBJ1-1,.,CASSLDERQINTEAFF,TGTGCCAGCAGCTTAGACGAACGGCAAATAAACACTGAAGCTTTCTTT
.,TRBV4-1,TRBJ2-2,.,CASSQVRGQNTGELFF,TGCGCCAGCAGCCAAGTGAGGGGACAAAACACCGGGGAGCTGTTTTTT
.,TRBV28,TRBJ1-2,.,CASSLTGAWGGYTF,TGTGCCAGCAGTTTAACCGGGGCCTGGGGAGGCTACACCTTC
TRBD1,TRBV30,TRBJ1-1,.,CAGGGSNTEAFF,TGTGCCGGAGGGGGCTCGAACACTGAAGCTTTCTTT
.,TRBV6-1,TRBJ1-5,.,CASSEAFVLRNQPQHF,TGTGCCAGCAGTGAAGCATTCGTTTTGAGGAATCAGCCCCAGCATTTT
TRBD1,TRBV9,TRBJ2-5,.,CASSPWDSQETQYF,TGTGCCAGCAGCCCCTGGGACAGCCAAGAGACCCAGTACTTC
.,TRBV4-2,TRBJ2-5,many,CASSQAARETQYF,TGTGCCAGCAGTCAAGCGGCAAGGGAGACCCAGTACTTC
TRBD1,TRBV5-4,TRBJ2-6,many,CASGTGGSGANVLTF,TGTGCCAGCGGGACAGGTGGGTCTGGGGCCAACGTCCTGACTTTC
.,TRBV5-1,TRBJ2-5,.,CASSLATDETQYF,TGCGCCAGCAGCTTGGCCACGGATGAGACCCAGTACTTC
.,TRBV14,TRBJ2-1,.,CASSQGGRNSYNEQFF,TGTGCCAGCAGCCAAGGGGGACGAAACTCCTACAATGAGCAGTTCTTC
.,TRBV28,TRBJ1-1,.,CASTPTGAYTEAFF,TGTGCCAGCACTCCAACGGGGGCTTACACTGAAGCTTTCTTT
.,TRBV27,TRBJ2-2,.,CASQQGQTGELFF,TGTGCCAGCCAACAGGGACAAACCGGGGAGCTGTTTTTT
.,TRBV5-1,TRBJ1-1,many,CASSPRPRGDTEAFF,TGCGCCAGCAGCCCGAGGCCCCGAGGGGACACTGAAGCTTTCTTT
.,TRBV10-3,TRBJ2-3,.,CAISSAPGDTQYF,TGTGCCATCAGTTCCGCGCCGGGAGATACGCAGTATTTT
.,TRBV7-9,TRBJ1-3,once,CASTSYAAGDGNTIYF,TGTGCCAGCACCTCCTACGCAGCGGGAGATGGAAACACCATATATTTT
.,TRBV9,TRBJ2-7,.,CASSALGGPYEQYF,TGTGCCAGCAGCGCCCTCGGGGGACCCTACGAGCAGTACTTC
TRBD1,TRBV4-1,TRBJ1-2,many,CASSPDRVERGYTF,TGCGCCAGCAGCCCTGACAGGGTAGAGAGGGGCTACACCTTC
TRBD1,TRBV18,TRBJ2-7,.,CASSPRDRISYEQYF,TGTGCCAGCTCACCCCGGGACAGGATCTCCTACGAGCAGTACTTC
.,TRBV18,TRBJ1-1,.,CASSPFVNTEAFF,TGTGCCAGCTCACCTTTCGTCAACACTGAAGCTTTCTTT
TRBD1,TRBV5-4,TRBJ1-2,.,CASSLAGTGKGYTF,TGTGCCAGCAGCTTAGCCGGGACAGGGAAAGGCTACACCTTC
TRBD1,TRBV18,TRBJ2-7,.,CASSPARQGRSEQYF,TGTGCCAGCTCACCCGCTAGACAGGGCCGTAGCGAGCAGTACTTC
TRBD1,TRBV7-7,TRBJ2-3,.,CASSPRTGTTDTQYF,TGTGCCAGCAGCCCCCGGACAGGTACCACAGATACGCAGTATTTT
.,TRBV6-5,TRBJ1-5,many,CASSSDRDQPQHF,TGTGCCAGCAGTTCCGACAGAGATCAGCCCCAGCATTTT
TRBD1,TRBV28,TRBJ2-7,.,CASSPRGDRGYEQYF,TGTGCCAGCAGTCCCAGGGGTGACAGGGGGTACGAGCAGTACTTC
TRBD1,TRBV27,TRBJ1-5,.,CASSFRQGEGNQPQHF,TGTGCCAGCAGTTTCCGACAGGGCGAGGGCAATCAGCCCCAGCATTTT
.,TRBV5-1,TRBJ2-3,.,CASSPLGPSTDTQYF,TGCGCCAGCAGCCCCTTGGGGCCGAGCACAGATACGCAGTATTTT
.,TRBV6-1,TRBJ1-3,.,CASRTQTGTGNTIYF,TGTGCCAGCAGGACCCAAACAGGGACTGGAAACACCATATATTTT
TRBD1,TRBV29-1,TRBJ2-3,.,CSVLRGTGSSSAQYF,TGCAGCGTCCTTCGGGGGACAGGGTCTTCAAGTGCGCAGTATTTT
TRBD1,TRBV5-1,TRBJ2-7,.,CASSLETGVLVSYEQYF,TGCGCCAGCAGCTTGGAGACAGGGGTACTAGTTTCCTACGAGCAGTACTTC
.,TRBV23-1,TRBJ2-2,.,CASSEGAGELFF,TGCGCCAGCAGTGAAGGGGCCGGGGAGCTGTTTTTT
TRBD2,TRBV5-1,TRBJ2-1,.,CASSPGTSGLYNEQFF,TGCGCCAGCAGCCCGGGGACTAGCGGGCTGTACAATGAGCAGTTCTTC
.,TRBV18,TRBJ1-2,.,CASSPISDSGYTF,TGTGCCAGCTCACCCATTTCGGACAGTGGCTACACCTTC
.,TRBV7-2,TRBJ1-2,.,CASSLDARVKSGYTF,TGTGCCAGCAGCTTAGATGCCAGGGTAAAGAGTGGCTACACCTTC
TRBD1,TRBV28,TRBJ2-7,.,CASSLLAGGAGEQYF,TGTGCCAGCAGTTTATTGGCAGGGGGCGCGGGGGAGCAGTACTTC
.,TRBV4-1,TRBJ2-3,once,CASSQVGGLSTDTQYF,TGCGCCAGCAGCCAAGTAGGGGGACTAAGCACAGATACGCAGTATTTT
.,TRBV7-9,TRBJ2-6,.,CASSFAPGTGANVLTF,TGTGCCAGCAGCTTTGCGCCAGGGACTGGGGCCAACGTCCTGACTTTC
.,TRBV7-9,TRBJ2-7,.,CASSLSGRPYEQYF,TGTGCCAGCAGCTTATCAGGCCGACCATACGAGCAGTACTTC
TRBD1,TRBV6-6,TRBJ2-7,.,CATLPHQGESYEQYF,TGTGCCACCCTCCCCCATCAGGGGGAATCCTACGAGCAGTACTTC
.,TRBV19,TRBJ1-2,.,CASSIAAGETHGYTF,TGTGCCAGTAGTATAGCCGCGGGGGAAACCCATGGCTACACCTTC
.,TRBV11-2,TRBJ2-5,.,CASSLGGRETQYF,TGTGCCAGCAGCTTAGGAGGGCGAGAGACCCAGTACTTC
TRBD1,TRBV2,TRBJ1-1,.,CASSFDRGNTEAFF,TGTGCCAGCAGTTTCGACAGGGGGAACACTGAAGCTTTCTTT
.,TRBV10-2,TRBJ2-5,.,CASSAGPGTQETQYF,TGCGCCAGCAGTGCTGGGCCGGGAACCCAAGAGACCCAGTACTTC
TRBD1,TRBV2,TRBJ2-7,.,CASSEGIPNRGESYEQYF,TGTGCCAGCAGTGAAGGGATTCCTAACAGGGGGGAATCCTACGAGCAGTACTTC